One sample yielded the 24 T cell receptor beta chains listed below, sequenced in a study of tumor-infiltrating lymphocytes in localized non-small cell lung cancer. Repertoires were generated with immunoSEQ multiplex PCR, while TCRdb's copy carries only in-frame clones and drops some. Of about 2,700 clones detected, around 52% appear once; the ten largest clones hold around a fifth. Sample: uninvolved lung tissue not adjacent to the tumor. Every receptor here comes from a human donor with non-small cell lung cancer.

This clone was counted a single time. V usage is TRBV9 and J usage is TRBJ2-7, with 11 bases that match TRBD2. The CDR3 loop spans 15 amino acids. CDR1 is SGDLS, CDR2 YYNGEE, per germline. Losses at the gene ends were 0 bases for V and 2 bases for J; bases not matched to a gene: 1. The CDR3 protein is CASSVGSGRAYEQYF. CDR3 in DNA: TGTGCCAGCAGCGTAGGTAGCGGGAGGGCCTACGAGCAGTACTTC.

There are a few counts of this clone. The chain joins TRBV28 to TRBJ2-1; 13 nucleotides match TRBD2. Per germline, CDR1 MDHEN and CDR2 SYDVKM. The V segment lost 5 bases and the J segment 11 bases; nucleotides outside the gene matches: 9. The CDR3 has 15 amino acids. CDR3 nucleotides: TGTGCCAGCAGTCGGGACACCGGGACTAGCGGGAAGCAGTTCTTC. Its translation: CASSRDTGTSGKQFF.

This clone occurred a few times. The rearrangement uses TRBV28 and TRBJ1-2, with 8 bases aligning to TRBD1. The CDR3 loop spans 13 amino acids. Germline V gene lookup returns CDR1 MDHEN and CDR2 SYDVKM. After removal of 7 bases from V and 4 bases from J, the junction contained 5 bases not matched to a gene. CDR3 nucleotide sequence: TGTGCCAGCAACGAAGGACAGGGCTATGGCTACACCTTC. Translated: CASNEGQGYGYTF.

The J gene is TRBJ2-5, the V gene TRBV2; D is undetermined. Trimming removed 2 bases from V and 5 bases from J, with 6 bases in between. The CDR3 is 12 residues long. CDR1 is SNHLY and CDR2 is FYNNEI in the germline V gene. The CDR3, as DNA: TGTGCCAGCAGTGAAAGGGTGGAGACCCAGTACTTC. Encoded protein: CASSERVETQYF.

J is TRBJ1-5 and V is TRBV30; D perhaps matches TRBD1 (5 bases). Germline CDR1 GTSNPN, CDR2 SVGIG (reference sequence). There are 14 residues in the CDR3. Between the trimmed V and J ends, which lost 0 bases and 6 bases, there was a span of 12 bases. CDR3: CAWSVSTGGQPQHF. For the CDR3, the DNA is TGTGCCTGGAGTGTATCCACAGGAGGTCAGCCCCAGCATTTT.

This chain joins TRBV2 and TRBJ2-5; D is undetermined. This CDR3 is 13 amino acids long. Germline V gives CDR1 SNHLY, CDR2 FYNNEI. V lost 3 bases, J lost 5 bases, and 10 bases lay in between. DNA of the CDR3: TGTGCCAGCAGTGACCAGGTGGGGGAGACCCAGTACTTC. This codes for CASSDQVGETQYF.

This clone was counted only a few times. The V gene is TRBV7-6, the J gene TRBJ2-2; D gene ambiguous. CDR1 is SGHVS, CDR2 FNYEAQ, per germline. V lost 0 bases and J lost 3, with 5 bases in between. The CDR3 is 14 residues long. This CDR3 reads CASSLAPYTGELFF. DNA of the CDR3: TGTGCCAGCAGCTTAGCCCCCTACACCGGGGAGCTGTTTTTT.

The chain carries TRBV5-1 and TRBJ1-5; 7 nucleotides agree with TRBD1. Germline CDR1 and CDR2: SGHRS and YFSETQ. V was pared by 1 base and J by 6 bases, with 1 base of the junction left unmatched. CDR3 size: 13 residues. The CDR3 region has the DNA TGCGCCAGCAGCTTGACAGGGGTTCAGCCCCAGCATTTT. The encoded protein is CASSLTGVQPQHF.

The rearrangement joins TRBV5-1 to TRBJ2-3; D might be TRBD1 or TRBD2, each matching 5 bases. V was pared by 1 base and J by 4 bases, with 16 bases between. The CDR3 runs to 16 residues. Germline-derived CDR1 and CDR2 are SGHRS and YFSETQ. CDR3 sequence: CASSLNNPGSPDTQYF. The CDR3 bases are TGCGCCAGCAGCTTGAATAATCCAGGGAGCCCAGATACGCAGTATTTT.

The CDR3 nucleotides read TGTGCCAGCAGTCCTCTTAGGGGGGGCGGGCAGCCCCAGCATTTT. Translating it yields CASSPLRGGGQPQHF. The chain uses TRBV28 and TRBJ1-5; D is possibly TRBD1 (6 bases). The CDR3 is 15 residues long. Trimming pared 5 bases from V and 7 bases from J, leaving 18 bases between. Germline V CDR1 and CDR2: MDHEN, SYDVKM.

The chain uses TRBV30 and TRBJ2-4, with 7 bases fitting TRBD2. The CDR3 has 13 residues. V shed 4 bases, J shed 7 bases, and the junction held 7 bases outside the gene matches. CDR1 and CDR2 (germline): GTSNPN, SVGIG (reference sequence). DNA for the CDR3: TGTGCCTGGACAAGCGGGGAATCGAACATTCAGTACTTC. This codes for CAWTSGESNIQYF.

This sequence joins TRBV30 and TRBJ2-5, with a weak D call TRBD2 (6 bases). This CDR3 spans 14 amino acids. V was shortened by 0 bases and J by 4 bases, with 12 bases between the two germline ends. Germline V gives CDR1 GTSNPN, CDR2 SVGIG (reference sequence). The CDR3 protein is CAWSVLSGVETQYF. The CDR3 nucleotides read TGTGCCTGGAGTGTACTTTCGGGGGTAGAGACCCAGTACTTC.

This clone was counted only a few times. The J gene is TRBJ2-2, the V gene TRBV7-2, with unresolved D. The CDR3 is made up of 13 amino acids. The ends were cut back, 2 bases at V and 7 bases at J, with 8 bases in the middle. Looked up from germline, CDR1 is SGHTA and CDR2 is FQGNSA. The CDR3 here is CASSLFHNGELFF. CDR3 nucleotide sequence: TGTGCCAGCAGCTTATTTCACAACGGGGAGCTGTTTTTT.

The chain has TRBV4-1 and TRBJ2-5; a weak D match, TRBD2 (6 bases). V lost 2 bases, J lost 5 bases, and 18 bases lay in between. This CDR3 spans 16 amino acids. Germline V gene sequence: CDR1 MGHRA, CDR2 YSYEKL. DNA of the CDR3: TGCGCCAGCAGCCAAACTATGTCGGGTGGGGGGGAGACCCAGTACTTC. Its protein is CASSQTMSGGGETQYF.

This clone was seen more than once but under ten times. V gene TRBV11-2 combines with J gene TRBJ2-7; TRBD1 is a possible D gene (6 bases). With 7 bases removed from V and 7 bases from J, the gap between germline ends came to 20 bases. CDR1 and CDR2 from the germline V gene are SGHAT and FQNNGV. This CDR3 has 14 residues. The CDR3 nucleotides read TGTGCCAGCACCCTGGGTACCAGGGGCGGGGAGCAGTACTTC. Its translation is CASTLGTRGGEQYF.

The genes are TRBV5-1 and TRBJ2-2, with D hard to call. This CDR3 comprises 14 residues. V was shortened by 5 bases and J by 2 bases, with 10 bases between the two germline ends. Germline V gene sequence: CDR1 SGHRS, CDR2 YFSETQ. CDR3 DNA sequence: TGCGCCAGCAGTTTTGGCTCCAACACCGGGGAGCTGTTTTTT. Translated: CASSFGSNTGELFF.

A few counts support this clone. The chain carries TRBV19 and TRBJ2-7; TRBD1 matches at 9 bases. The CDR3 length is 15 residues. With V trimmed by 5 bases and J by 1 base, 6 bases remained unmatched. Germline CDR1 LNHDA, CDR2 SQIVND (reference sequence). This CDR3 reads CASSPQGALSYEQYF. DNA of the CDR3: TGTGCCAGTAGTCCACAGGGGGCCCTTTCCTACGAGCAGTACTTC.

Only a few counts were recorded for this clone. J is TRBJ2-7 and V is TRBV7-2; TRBD1 aligns across 7 bases. Trimming removed 8 bases from V and 3 bases from J; junction bases left unmatched: 10. Germline CDR1 SGHTA, CDR2 FQGNSA. The CDR3 consists of 14 residues. CDR3 loop: CASRRDRRGYEQYF. The CDR3 bases are TGTGCCAGCCGTAGGGACAGACGAGGCTACGAGCAGTACTTC.

This clone was counted only a few times. The chain is built from TRBV5-6 and TRBJ1-6; the D is unclear. Germline V gene lookup returns CDR1 SGHDT and CDR2 YYEEEE. V was shortened by 3 bases and J by 8 bases, with 15 bases between the two germline ends. The CDR3 is 15 residues long. CDR3 coding DNA: TGTGCCAGCAGCTGGAGTGGCGGGGAGGATTCACCCCTCCACTTT. It codes for CASSWSGGEDSPLHF.

This chain joins TRBV7-2 and TRBJ1-2; 8 bases are a match to TRBD1. This CDR3 spans 15 amino acids. The V gene end was trimmed by 4 bases and the J gene end by 4 bases; junction bases not matched to a gene: 8. The V gene's germline CDR1 is SGHTA and CDR2 FQGNSA. The CDR3 sequence is CASSSPDRAVYGYTF. Written as DNA, the CDR3 is TGTGCCAGCAGCTCCCCGGACAGGGCCGTCTATGGCTACACCTTC.

The rearrangement links TRBV7-8 to TRBJ2-2; 7 nucleotides agree with TRBD1. In germline, CDR1 is SGHVS, CDR2 FQNEAQ. The CDR3 loop spans 16 amino acids. Germline trimming cut 1 base from V and 2 bases from J; bases unmatched to any gene: 4. The CDR3 loop is CASSLETGFNTGELFF. CDR3 coding DNA: TGTGCCAGCAGCTTAGAGACAGGGTTCAACACCGGGGAGCTGTTTTTT. The whole variable domain, remainder taken from reference TRBV7-8 and TRBJ2-2, is GAGVSQSPRYKVAKRGQDVALRCDPISGHVSLFWYQQALGQGPEFLTYFQNEAQLDKSGLPSDRFFAERPEGSVSTLKIQRTQQEDSAVYLCASSLETGFNTGELFFGEGSRLTVL.

This clone has more than one count but fewer than ten. The chain couples TRBV10-3 to TRBJ1-2; D is perhaps TRBD1 (5 bases). Germline loops: CDR1 ENHRY, CDR2 SYGVKD. V was trimmed by 6 bases and J by 8 bases, leaving 10 bases between them. CDR3 length equals 11 residues. The CDR3 is CAISQGEGYTF. The DNA for the CDR3 is TGTGCCATCAGCCAGGGTGAAGGCTACACCTTC.

CDR3 sequence reads: CSVELLTGVQYF. CDR3 nucleotides: TGCAGCGTTGAGCTCCTGACAGGGGTCCAGTACTTC. V gene TRBV29-1 combines with J gene TRBJ2-5; 8 bases fit TRBD1. The germline gives CDR1 SQVTM, CDR2 ANQGSEA. This CDR3 comprises 12 residues. The V and J ends lost 3 bases and 10 bases, in that order; junction bases with no gene match: 7. The variable domain in full, with the rest retrieved from reference TRBV29-1 and TRBJ2-5, is SAVISQKPSRDICQRGTSLTIQCQVDSQVTMMFWYRQQPGQSLTLIATANQGSEATYESGFVIDKFPISRPNLTFSTLTVSNMSPEDSSIYLCSVELLTGVQYFGPGTRLLVL.

In its sample, this clone was seen once. V is TRBV11-1 and J is TRBJ2-1; 9 positions agree with TRBD2. With V trimmed by 5 bases and J by 4 bases, 9 bases remained unmatched. The CDR3 has 16 amino acids. CDR1 and CDR2 from the germline V gene are SGHAT and FQDESV (reference sequence). CDR3 sequence reads: CASSLLRLAEYNEQFF. The CDR3 region has the DNA TGTGCCAGCAGCCTCTTGAGACTAGCGGAATACAATGAGCAGTTCTTC. The entire variable domain, with the rest obtained from reference TRBV11-1 and TRBJ2-1, is as follows: EAEVAQSPRYKITEKSQAVAFWCDPISGHATLYWYRQILGQGPELLVQFQDESVVDDSQLPKDRFSAERLKGVDSTLKIQPAELGDSAMYLCASSLLRLAEYNEQFFGPGTRLTVL.